The 3 T cell receptor beta chains below were found in one sample sequenced in a study of T cell changes during pregnancy in multiple sclerosis. Here immunoSEQ multiplex PCR was the method, and the copy in TCRdb shows in-frame clones only, minus some. The sample has fewer than 70,000 clones, around 89% seen once. The starting material was peripheral blood, obtained in the first trimester of pregnancy. Every receptor here comes from a female donor with multiple sclerosis, enrolled in a pregnancy study.

The V gene is TRBV6-1, the J gene TRBJ2-7; the match to TRBD2 covers 8 bases. The CDR3 extends over 16 amino acids. The J segment lost 4 bases and the V segment lost 1 base, leaving 9 bases of the junction unmatched. Germline V CDR1 and CDR2: MNHNS, SASEGT. This CDR3 is CASSEGRLAGWYEQYF. Written as DNA, the CDR3 is TGTGCCAGCAGTGAAGGCCGGCTAGCGGGTTGGTACGAGCAGTACTTC.

This chain connects TRBV4-3 to TRBJ2-3, with TRBD2 matching over 7 bases. There are 17 residues in the CDR3. CDR1 and CDR2 from the germline V gene are LGHNA and YSLEER. The junction had 14 bases not matched to a gene; V was cut back by 5 bases and J by 3 bases. CDR3 in amino acids: CASSAFGGLESTDTQYF. The CDR3 DNA reads as TGCGCCAGCAGCGCTTTCGGGGGGTTGGAAAGTACAGATACGCAGTATTTT.

V and J are TRBV25-1 and TRBJ2-7; D may be TRBD1 (5 bases). Germline CDR1 MGHDK, CDR2 SYGVNS. The length of the CDR3 is 14 residues. Trimming pared 4 bases from V and 2 bases from J, leaving 12 bases between. This CDR3 reads CASSASTATYEQYF. In DNA, the CDR3 is TGTGCCAGCAGTGCCTCGACAGCTACCTACGAGCAGTACTTC.